Only a few counts were recorded for the clone carrying this T cell receptor beta chain. Its target is not known. This entry is derived from a study of beta chain features in type 1 diabetes. General study findings and limits: Shortening of TCRB CDR3s, moderate but significant, appeared in all four CD4+ subsets of Type 1 diabetes patients.

As every portion of the isolated RNA was reverse transcribed, the sequencing read expressed TCRB transcripts. The assay was immunoSEQ multiplex PCR, and TCRdb's table has in-frame clones only and misses some. This table has some 900,000 clones, roughly 15% appearing once. Trimming took 6 bases from V and 7 from J, leaving 15 bases between them. Looked up from germline, CDR1 is MNHNY and CDR2 is SVGAGI (reference sequence). The CDR3 is made up of 13 amino acids. The specimen was naive CD4+ T cells from blood. The J gene is TRBJ1-2, the V gene TRBV6-6; D is unresolved. The sequence derives from a woman aged 18 to 35 in good health. The CDR3: CASSPLGRRGYTF. The DNA of the CDR3 is TGTGCCAGCAGCCCCTTGGGGAGGCGTGGCTACACCTTC.